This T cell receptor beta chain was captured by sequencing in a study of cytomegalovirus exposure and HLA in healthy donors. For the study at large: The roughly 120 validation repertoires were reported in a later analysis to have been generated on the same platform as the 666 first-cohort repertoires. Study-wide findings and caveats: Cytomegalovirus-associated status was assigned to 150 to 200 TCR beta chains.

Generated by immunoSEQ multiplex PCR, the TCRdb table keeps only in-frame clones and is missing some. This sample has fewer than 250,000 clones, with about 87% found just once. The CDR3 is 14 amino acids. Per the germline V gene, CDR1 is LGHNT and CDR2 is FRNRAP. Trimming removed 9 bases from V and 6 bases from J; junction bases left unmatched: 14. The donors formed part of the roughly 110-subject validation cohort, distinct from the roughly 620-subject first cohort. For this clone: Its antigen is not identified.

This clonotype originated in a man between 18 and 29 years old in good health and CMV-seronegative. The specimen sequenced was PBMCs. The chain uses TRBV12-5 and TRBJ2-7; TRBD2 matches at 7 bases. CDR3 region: CASRWEGGPGEQYF. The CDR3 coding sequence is TGTGCTAGCCGCTGGGAGGGAGGGCCGGGCGAGCAGTACTTC.